Each of the 9 T cell receptor beta chains below was sequenced from the same sample in a study of CD8 T cells in ankylosing spondylitis (dated by TCRdb to 2016 to 2017). Libraries were made using 5' RACE. These reads were obtained on an Illumina HiSeq 2500. TCRdb took the public reads, trimmed them with fastp at Q25, ran MiXCR for clone calling and kept in-frame beta chains. Entries are consolidated by CDR3 protein sequence, retaining the most common genes and DNA. The sample table holds roughly 180,000 distinct CDR3 sequences, of which 10% to 15% were seen once. In total, the top ten clones hold approximately 16% of the sample. Sequencing input: blood, either unsorted or a sorted T cell fraction (not recorded which). These receptor sequences come from a male donor with ankylosing spondylitis or in good health (not recorded which).

The rearrangement uses TRBV6-2 or TRBV6-3 and TRBJ2-7; D may correspond to TRBD1 or TRBD2 (5 bases each). Germline V gene lookup returns CDR1 MNHEY and CDR2 SVGEGT. Trimming left V 5 bases short and J 3 bases short, with 17 bases between. This CDR3 is built from 15 residues. The CDR3 spells CASSRFGTSNYEQYF. CDR3 nucleotides: TGTGCCAGCAGTAGATTTGGGACCTCTAACTACGAGCAGTACTTC.

This clonotype was seen more than once but under ten times. The rearrangement links TRBV2 to TRBJ2-1; D is uncertain. With 6 bases removed from V and 6 bases from J, the gap between germline ends came to 9 bases. The CDR3 is 12 residues long. Per germline, CDR1 SNHLY and CDR2 FYNNEI. The CDR3 sequence is CASSRRGNEQFF. CDR3 DNA: TGTGCCAGCAGCCGCCGAGGCAATGAGCAGTTCTTC.

In its sample, this clonotype was seen a few times. The chain recombines TRBV6-5 with TRBJ2-1, with D possibly matching TRBD2 (5 bases). Trimming pared 1 base from V and 13 bases from J, leaving 8 bases between. The CDR3 runs 11 residues. CDR1 and CDR2 from the germline V gene are MNHEY and SVGAGI. The DNA for the CDR3 is TGTGCCAGCAGTTACTGGGGAGTACAGTTCTTC. This gives the protein CASSYWGVQFF.

This clonotype was recorded a few times. Here the CDR3 DNA reads TGTGCCAGTAGTATATCGGTGGTCCTCAATGAGCAGTTCTTC. Amino acids: CASSISVVLNEQFF. V usage is TRBV19 and J usage is TRBJ2-1; D not resolved. This CDR3 is built from 14 residues. V was clipped by 2 bases and J by 6 bases, with 11 bases between them. Germline V gene sequence: CDR1 LNHDA, CDR2 SQIVND (reference sequence).

This clonotype was counted only a few times. The V call is TRBV12-3 or TRBV12-4, the J call TRBJ2-7; D perhaps matches TRBD1 (5 bases). The CDR3 contains 13 residues. V lost 5 bases and J lost 0, with 8 bases in between. CDR3 protein: CASSETDSYEQYF. DNA of the CDR3: TGTGCCAGCAGTGAGACAGACTCCTACGAGCAGTACTTC.

This chain links TRBV3-1 with TRBJ2-7, with no clear D. This CDR3 spans 15 amino acids. V lost 0 bases to trimming and J lost 3 bases, with 12 bases between them. Germline assignment: CDR1 LGHDT and CDR2 YNNKEL (reference sequence). In DNA, the CDR3 is TGTGCCAGCAGCCAAGAAGGCGGACCCTACTACGAGCAGTACTTC. This sequence encodes CASSQEGGPYYEQYF.

V gene TRBV29-1 combines with J gene TRBJ2-7; 10 bases line up with TRBD2. The CDR3 totals 15 residues. Trimming removed 4 bases from V and 1 base from J; junction bases left unmatched: 7. Germline-derived CDR1 and CDR2 are SQVTM and ANQGSEA. In nucleotides, the CDR3 is TGCAGCGTTGGGGCTAGCGGGAGTCTTTCCTACGAGCAGTACTTC. Protein: CSVGASGSLSYEQYF.

V and J are TRBV27 and TRBJ1-1; perhaps TRBD1 as D (5 bases). Germline V gene sequence: CDR1 MNHEY, CDR2 SMNVEV (reference sequence). The CDR3 is 12 amino acids. Trimming removed 6 bases at V and 0 bases at J, with 5 bases between. Here the CDR3 DNA reads TGTGCCAGCAGGGGGGTGAACACTGAAGCTTTCTTT. Its protein is CASRGVNTEAFF.

There are a few counts of this clonotype. The chain joins TRBV20-1 to TRBJ2-3; 10 bases are a match to TRBD2. Looked up from germline, CDR1 is DFQATT and CDR2 is SNEGSKA (reference sequence). V lost 5 bases and J lost 4; bases outside the gene matches: 3. The CDR3 is 13 amino acids. CDR3 protein: CSASSGSADTQYF. In nucleotides, the CDR3 is TGCAGTGCTTCTAGCGGGAGCGCAGATACGCAGTATTTT.